Below are 3 T cell receptor beta chains sequenced from a single sample in a study of blood T cell repertoires in COVID-19. This table comes from immunoSEQ multiplex PCR, and its TCRdb copy is limited to in-frame clones, with some not included. The profile shows 100,000 or so clones, around 89% of them singletons. Sequenced input: peripheral blood. Receptors originate from a man aged 55 to 70 with acute or convalescent COVID-19.

V is TRBV14 and J is TRBJ2-5; TRBD2 matches 9 bases. The V and J ends lost 0 bases and 1 base, in that order; junction bases with no gene match: 9. Germline V gene sequence: CDR1 SGHDN, CDR2 FVKESK. The CDR3 has 18 amino acids. This CDR3 reads CASSQDLVTSGFQETQYF. CDR3 DNA: TGTGCCAGCAGCCAAGATTTGGTAACTAGCGGGTTCCAAGAGACCCAGTACTTC.

The J gene is TRBJ1-2, the V gene TRBV28, with TRBD1 matching over 8 bases. Germline assignment: CDR1 MDHEN and CDR2 SYDVKM. After removal of 5 bases from V and 8 bases from J, the junction contained 13 bases not matched to a gene. The CDR3 sequence is 15 residues long. The CDR3 sequence is CASSPLGQVGYGYTF. Here the CDR3 DNA reads TGTGCCAGCAGTCCCCTGGGACAGGTCGGATACGGCTACACCTTC.

The chain is built from TRBV19 and TRBJ2-4; D might be TRBD1 (6 bases). The germline V gene has CDR1 LNHDA and CDR2 SQIVND (reference sequence). The CDR3 length is 15 residues. V shed 8 bases and J shed 1 base, with 15 bases lying between them. This chain's CDR3 is CASANREEAKNIQYF. DNA for the CDR3: TGTGCCAGTGCTAACAGGGAAGAGGCCAAAAACATTCAGTACTTC.